The present TCR beta chain was sequenced within a study of cytomegalovirus exposure and HLA in healthy donors. Study overall: Earlier findings included 100 million to 130 million unique TCR beta sequences obtained from about 179 million T cells. Study results and limitations: With later analysis, a missense DCLRE1C variant became linked to TCR beta V- and J-gene trimming. An analysis was carried out at a later point. It showed that HLA-associated TCR beta chains were more clonally expanded than equally common non-associated chains.

With regard to this clone: Its antigen is not known.

There are 14 residues in the CDR3. Germline values: CDR1 SGHTA, CDR2 FQGNSA. Trimming at V came to 5 bases and at J to 3 bases, leaving 3 bases not matched to a gene. Both 60 Vbeta primers and 13 Jbeta primers went into the PCR. Authors' processing steps: Roughly 10 million shared chains were among around 80 million unique TCR beta chains counted in a later analysis. Profiling relied on immunoSEQ multiplex PCR, and the TCRdb table lists in-frame clones only, not all of them. Clone size and the V and J calls come from that table; the DNA yielded D and trimming. The sample has approximately 76,000 clones, 65% to 85% seen once.

The V call is TRBV7-2, the J call TRBJ2-2; 7 nucleotides align to TRBD1. The source is a woman aged 40-49 years in good health and CMV-seropositive. Material: PBMCs. CDR3 bases: TGTGCCAGCAGCCGGGACAGAGACACCGGGGAGCTGTTTTTT. Encoded protein: CASSRDRDTGELFF.